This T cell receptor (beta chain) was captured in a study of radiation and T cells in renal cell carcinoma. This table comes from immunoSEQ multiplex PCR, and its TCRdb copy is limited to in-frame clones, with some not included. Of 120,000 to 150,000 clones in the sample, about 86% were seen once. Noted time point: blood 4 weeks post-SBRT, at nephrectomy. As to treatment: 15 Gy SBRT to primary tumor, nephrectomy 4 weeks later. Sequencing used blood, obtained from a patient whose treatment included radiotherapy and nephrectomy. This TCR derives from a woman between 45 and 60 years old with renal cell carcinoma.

The CDR3 loop reads CASREQGAGEAFF. For the CDR3, the DNA is TGTGCCAGTCGAGAACAGGGGGCGGGTGAAGCTTTCTTT. The rearrangement uses TRBV19 and TRBJ1-1; 9 bases map to TRBD1. The CDR3 is made up of 13 amino acids. Germline trimming cut 8 bases from V and 7 bases from J; bases unmatched to any gene: 8. Per the germline V gene, CDR1 is LNHDA and CDR2 is SQIVND (reference sequence).